This TCR beta chain originates from a study of naive and memory T cell subsets. The study, taken as a whole, reports: From naive to CM, EM and EMRA, diversity decreased and Gini increased. Activation and differentiation may alter RNA-based TCR counts.

Cells stained for CD3, CD4, CD8, CD45RA, CD27 and viability were sorted into four CD45RA/CD27 subsets. An equimolar mix of two oligonucleotides served as the beta constant-region primer for TRBC1 and TRBC2. Four rounds of PCR amplified the ligated cDNA using nested alpha and beta constant-region primers plus SP2. TCRdb redid the calling of the UMI-ligation and nested PCR reads with MiXCR, one entry per CDR3 protein. This sample has about 2,700 distinct CDR3 sequences, with around 4.9% found just once. In this sample, this clonotype is large. Its specificity is not known. Germline V gene sequence: CDR1 MDHEN, CDR2 SYDVKM. The CDR3 totals 12 residues. V dropped 8 bases and J dropped 5; count of bases not matched to a gene: 2.

The rearrangement uses TRBV28 and TRBJ1-3, with 8 bases that match TRBD1. The clonotype comes from a human donor in good health. The material sequenced was CD4+ TEMRA cells from blood. Stated subset: effector memory re-expressing CD45RA, CD45RA+ CD27-. The CDR3 nucleotides are TGTGCCAGCGGACAGGGCAGAAACACCATATATTTT. Amino acids: CASGQGRNTIYF.